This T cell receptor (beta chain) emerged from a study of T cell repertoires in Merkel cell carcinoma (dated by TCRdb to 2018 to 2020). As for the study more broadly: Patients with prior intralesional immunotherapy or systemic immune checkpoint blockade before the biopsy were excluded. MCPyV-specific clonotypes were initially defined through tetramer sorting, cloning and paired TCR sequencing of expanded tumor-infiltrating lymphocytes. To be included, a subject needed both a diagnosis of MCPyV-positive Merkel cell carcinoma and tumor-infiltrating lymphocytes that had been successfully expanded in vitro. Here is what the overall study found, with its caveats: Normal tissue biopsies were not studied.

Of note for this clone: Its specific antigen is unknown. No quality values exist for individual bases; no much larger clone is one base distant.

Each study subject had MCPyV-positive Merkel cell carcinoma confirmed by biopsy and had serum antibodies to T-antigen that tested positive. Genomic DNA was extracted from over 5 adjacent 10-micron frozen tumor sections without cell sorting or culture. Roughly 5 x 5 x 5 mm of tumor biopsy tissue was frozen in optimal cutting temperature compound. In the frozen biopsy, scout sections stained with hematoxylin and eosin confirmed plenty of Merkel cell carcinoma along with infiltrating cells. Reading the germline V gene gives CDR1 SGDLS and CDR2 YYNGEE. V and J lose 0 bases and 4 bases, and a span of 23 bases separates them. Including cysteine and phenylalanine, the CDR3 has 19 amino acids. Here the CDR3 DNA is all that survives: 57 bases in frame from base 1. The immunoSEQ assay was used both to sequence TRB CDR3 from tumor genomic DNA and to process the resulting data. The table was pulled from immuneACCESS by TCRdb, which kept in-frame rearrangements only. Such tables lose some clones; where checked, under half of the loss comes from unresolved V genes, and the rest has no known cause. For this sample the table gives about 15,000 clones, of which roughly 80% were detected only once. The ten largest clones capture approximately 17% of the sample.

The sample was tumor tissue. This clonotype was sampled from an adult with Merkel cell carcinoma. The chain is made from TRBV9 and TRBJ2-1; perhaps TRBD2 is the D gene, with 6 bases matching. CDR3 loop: CASSVEATGYGRRYNEQFF. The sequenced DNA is TGTGCCAGCAGCGTAGAGGCCACGGGTTATGGGAGGCGGTACAATGAGCAGTTCTTC.